A selection of T cell receptor beta chains follows, all from one sample in a study of blood T cell repertoires in COVID-19. Using immunoSEQ multiplex PCR, the repertoire was profiled, and TCRdb retains in-frame clones only, with some absent. The profile shows 200,000 or so clones, 70% to 90% of them singletons. The sequencing input was peripheral blood. The origin of the receptors is a man aged 25-40 years with COVID-19, enrolled during active disease. The CDR3 runs from the conserved cysteine through the conserved F or W. Each record gives: J gene, D gene, V gene, clone size, CDR3 protein, CDR3 DNA. The D gene is left open where the match is weak. Clone size is not always given. Where it is, it says once, few, many or a class for expanded clones.

>TRBJ2-7|TRBD1|TRBV6-2/TRBV6-3|NA
CASSYSDRVSYEQYF
TGTGCCAGCAGTTACTCGGACAGGGTATCCTACGAGCAGTACTTC
>TRBJ2-1|TRBD1|TRBV9|once
CASSTTGGSYNEQFF
TGTGCCAGCAGCACCACAGGGGGGTCCTACAATGAGCAGTTCTTC
>TRBJ2-2|NA|TRBV6-6|NA
CASSYEGINTGELFF
TGTGCCAGCAGTTACGAGGGAATCAACACCGGGGAGCTGTTTTTT
>TRBJ2-1|NA|TRBV7-2|NA
CASSFLQGYSYNEQFF
TGTGCCAGCAGCTTCCTTCAGGGGTACTCCTACAATGAGCAGTTCTTC
>TRBJ2-2|TRBD1|TRBV12-3/TRBV12-4|NA
CASSDRAGELFF
TGTGCCAGCAGTGACAGGGCGGGGGAGCTGTTTTTT
>TRBJ2-1|NA|TRBV6-6|NA
CASLRGHYDEQFF
TGTGCCAGCTTAAGGGGACATTACGATGAGCAGTTCTTC
>TRBJ2-1|TRBD1|TRBV6-5|once
CASRDRGTYNEQFF
TGTGCCAGTCGGGACAGGGGTACTTACAATGAGCAGTTCTTC
>TRBJ2-1|TRBD1|TRBV28|NA
CASSTAGQGNNEQFF
TGTGCCAGCAGTACTGCGGGACAGGGTAACAATGAGCAGTTCTTC
>TRBJ2-7|TRBD1|TRBV4-1|NA
CASSHRDSRAEQYF
TGCGCCAGCAGCCACCGGGACAGCAGAGCCGAGCAGTACTTC
>TRBJ2-7|NA|TRBV29-1|NA
CSVAGQVGPYEQYF
TGCAGCGTTGCAGGGCAGGTCGGGCCCTACGAGCAGTACTTC
>TRBJ2-7|TRBD1|TRBV4-3|NA
CASSARTGPYEQYF
TGCGCCAGCAGCGCCCGGACAGGACCCTACGAGCAGTACTTC
>TRBJ1-5|NA|TRBV28|NA
CASSFQGGRRQPQHF
TGTGCCAGCAGTTTTCAAGGGGGTAGGCGTCAGCCCCAGCATTTT
>TRBJ2-2|TRBD2|TRBV3-1/TRBV3-2|few
CASSQVELAVDTGELFF
TGTGCCAGCAGCCAAGTAGAACTAGCGGTGGACACCGGGGAGCTGTTTTTT
>TRBJ2-7|NA|TRBV11-1|NA
CASSFRADRTYEQYF
TGTGCCAGCAGCTTCAGGGCAGACCGAACCTACGAGCAGTACTTC
>TRBJ2-7|NA|TRBV27|NA
CASSKGQFYEQYF
TGTGCCAGCAGTAAGGGACAATTTTACGAGCAGTACTTC
>TRBJ1-2|TRBD1|TRBV7-2|NA
CASSLEGRGLNYGYTF
TGTGCCAGCAGCTTAGAGGGCAGGGGGCTTAACTATGGCTACACCTTC
>TRBJ2-1|NA|TRBV28|NA
CASVPAQDMGLNEQFF
TGTGCCAGCGTCCCCGCCCAGGACATGGGGCTCAATGAGCAGTTCTTC
>TRBJ2-1|TRBD1|TRBV6-5|NA
CASRWDRSYNEQFF
TGTGCCAGCAGGTGGGACAGAAGCTACAATGAGCAGTTCTTC
>TRBJ2-3|TRBD2|TRBV7-2|NA
CASSLVGIAGGPRDTQYF
TGTGCCAGCAGCTTAGTAGGAATTGCGGGAGGGCCTAGGGATACGCAGTATTTT
>TRBJ2-1|NA|TRBV5-1|few
CASSSHLQGGSYNEQFF
TGCGCCAGCAGCTCCCACCTACAGGGAGGGTCCTACAATGAGCAGTTCTTC
>TRBJ1-4|TRBD1|TRBV19|NA
CAIRDRGDEKLFF
TGTGCCATCCGGGACAGGGGGGATGAAAAACTGTTTTTT
>TRBJ2-2|NA|TRBV7-3|NA
CASSPPGDAGELFF
TGTGCCAGCAGCCCCCCAGGGGACGCCGGGGAGCTGTTTTTT
>TRBJ2-1|NA|TRBV12-3/TRBV12-4|NA
CASSLATTRKQFF
TGTGCCAGCAGTTTAGCTACAACTAGGAAGCAGTTCTTC
>TRBJ1-6|NA|TRBV7-8|NA
CASSPAAAPKGGVLQKPNSPLHF
TGTGCCAGCAGCCCTGCGGCAGCCCCAAAGGGCGGGGTGCTACAAAAGCCTAATTCACCCCTCCACTTT
>TRBJ2-1|NA|TRBV27|NA
CASSQQGGSYNEQFF
TGTGCCAGCAGCCAACAAGGGGGATCCTACAATGAGCAGTTCTTC
>TRBJ2-7|NA|TRBV6-5|NA
CASSYVIHIKSYEQYF
TGTGCCAGCAGTTACGTGATTCACATCAAGTCCTACGAGCAGTACTTC
>TRBJ2-1|TRBD2|TRBV10-3|NA
CAIRPTGTSEDNEQFF
TGTGCCATCAGGCCCACCGGGACTAGCGAGGACAATGAGCAGTTCTTC